The present entry profiles one TCR beta chain with its context. Its antigen remains unknown. The sample originates from a study of T cell responses to AZD1222 COVID-19 vaccine. On the study more broadly: Pooling was applied to second doses at about 4 or about 12 weeks. Overall study results and limits: The donor group comprised mostly white British people and more females; the analysis possibly underestimated clonal diversity. Researchers report vaccine-associated CD4 TCRs spanning spike, with dominance at 160-218 and 743-854. Regions left unmutated in variants are reportedly the target of nearly half of spike-specific TCRs.

There are 15 residues in the CDR3. V shed 5 bases and J shed 6 bases, with 19 bases lying between them. Germline CDR1 MNHEY, CDR2 SVGAGI. Method: immunoSEQ multiplex PCR; TCRdb's copy keeps in-frame clones and lacks some. Of around 70,000 clones listed, 75% to 90% are singletons. The chain employs TRBV6-5 and TRBJ1-2; perhaps TRBD1 as D (6 bases). The material was peripheral blood, obtained on day 0 of AZD1222 vaccination. The sequence came from an adult in good health. CDR3 in DNA: TGTGCCAGCAGTCCAACGGGCAGGGGTTCGAATGGCTACACCTTC. Translated, it gives CASSPTGRGSNGYTF.